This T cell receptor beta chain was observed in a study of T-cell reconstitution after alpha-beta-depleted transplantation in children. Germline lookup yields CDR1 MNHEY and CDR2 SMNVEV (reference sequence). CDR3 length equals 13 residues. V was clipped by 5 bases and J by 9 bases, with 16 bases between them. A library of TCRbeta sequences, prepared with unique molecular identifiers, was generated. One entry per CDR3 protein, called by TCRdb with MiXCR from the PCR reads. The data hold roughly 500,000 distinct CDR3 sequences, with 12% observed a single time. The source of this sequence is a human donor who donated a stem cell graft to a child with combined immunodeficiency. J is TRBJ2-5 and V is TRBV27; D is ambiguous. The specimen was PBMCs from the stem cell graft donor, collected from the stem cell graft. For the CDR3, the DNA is TGTGCCAGCAGTACGGACCAGTCATCGGCCCAGTACTTC. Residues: CASSTDQSSAQYF.